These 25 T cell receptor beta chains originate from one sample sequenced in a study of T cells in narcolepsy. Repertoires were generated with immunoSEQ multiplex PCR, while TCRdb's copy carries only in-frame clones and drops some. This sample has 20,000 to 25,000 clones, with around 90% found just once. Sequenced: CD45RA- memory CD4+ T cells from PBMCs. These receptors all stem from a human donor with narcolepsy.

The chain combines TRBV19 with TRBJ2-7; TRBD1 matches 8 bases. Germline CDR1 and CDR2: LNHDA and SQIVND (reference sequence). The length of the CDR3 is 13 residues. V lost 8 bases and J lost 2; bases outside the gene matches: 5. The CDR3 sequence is CASGGQVPYEQYF. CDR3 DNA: TGTGCCAGTGGGGGACAGGTCCCCTACGAGCAGTACTTC.

CDR3 loop: CASSGISGNTIYF. The DNA of the CDR3 is TGTGCCAGCAGTGGGATCTCTGGAAACACCATATATTTT. V is TRBV6-1 and J is TRBJ1-3; D uncertain. V was clipped by 4 bases and J by 0 bases, with 4 bases between them. Germline CDR1 MNHNS, CDR2 SASEGT. This CDR3 has 13 residues.

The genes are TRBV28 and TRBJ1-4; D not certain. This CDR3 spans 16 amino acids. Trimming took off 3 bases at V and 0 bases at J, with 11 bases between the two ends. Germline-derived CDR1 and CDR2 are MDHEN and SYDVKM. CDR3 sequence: CASSLAGIATNEKLFF. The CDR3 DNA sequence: TGTGCCAGCAGTTTGGCAGGTATAGCAACTAATGAAAAACTGTTTTTT.

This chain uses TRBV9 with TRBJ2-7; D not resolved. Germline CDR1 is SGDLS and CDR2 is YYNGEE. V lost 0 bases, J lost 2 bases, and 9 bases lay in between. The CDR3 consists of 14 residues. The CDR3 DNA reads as TGTGCCAGCAGCGTAGACCCAACTACCTACGAGCAGTACTTC. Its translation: CASSVDPTTYEQYF.

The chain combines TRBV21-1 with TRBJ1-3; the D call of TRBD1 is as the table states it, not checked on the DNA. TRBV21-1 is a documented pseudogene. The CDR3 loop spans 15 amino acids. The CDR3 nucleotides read TGTGCCAGCAGCAAGAAGTCAGGGGGAGAAAACACCATATATTTT. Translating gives CASSKKSGGENTIYF.

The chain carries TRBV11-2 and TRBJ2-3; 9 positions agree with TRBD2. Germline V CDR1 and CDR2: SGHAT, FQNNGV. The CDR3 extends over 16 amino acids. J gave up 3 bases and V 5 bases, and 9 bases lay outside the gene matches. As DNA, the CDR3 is TGTGCCAGCAGCCCTCGATGGGCGGGAGGGACAGATACGCAGTATTTT. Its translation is CASSPRWAGGTDTQYF.

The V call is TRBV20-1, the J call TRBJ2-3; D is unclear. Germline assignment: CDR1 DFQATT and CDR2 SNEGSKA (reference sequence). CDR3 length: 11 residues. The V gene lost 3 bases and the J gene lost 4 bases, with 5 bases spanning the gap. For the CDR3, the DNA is TGCAGTGCTAGGGGGTCAGATACGCAGTATTTT. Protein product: CSARGSDTQYF.

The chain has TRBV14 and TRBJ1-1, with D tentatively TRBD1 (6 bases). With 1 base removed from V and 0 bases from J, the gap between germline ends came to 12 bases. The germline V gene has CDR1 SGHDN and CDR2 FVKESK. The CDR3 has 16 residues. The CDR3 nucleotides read TGTGCCAGCAGCCAAGTCTCAGGGGTTTTGAACACTGAAGCTTTCTTT. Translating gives CASSQVSGVLNTEAFF.

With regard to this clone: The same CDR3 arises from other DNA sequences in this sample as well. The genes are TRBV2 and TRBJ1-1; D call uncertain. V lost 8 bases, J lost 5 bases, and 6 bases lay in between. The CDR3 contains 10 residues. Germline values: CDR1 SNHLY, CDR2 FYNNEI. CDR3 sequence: CASGFTEAFF. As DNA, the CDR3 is TGTGCCAGCGGTTTTACTGAAGCTTTCTTT.

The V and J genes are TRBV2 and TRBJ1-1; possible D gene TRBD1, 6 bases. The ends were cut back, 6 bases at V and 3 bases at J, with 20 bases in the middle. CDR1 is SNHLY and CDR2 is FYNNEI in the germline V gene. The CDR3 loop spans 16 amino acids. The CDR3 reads CASSGGVGTQHTEAFF. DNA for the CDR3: TGTGCCAGCAGCGGCGGGGTTGGGACACAACACACTGAAGCTTTCTTT.

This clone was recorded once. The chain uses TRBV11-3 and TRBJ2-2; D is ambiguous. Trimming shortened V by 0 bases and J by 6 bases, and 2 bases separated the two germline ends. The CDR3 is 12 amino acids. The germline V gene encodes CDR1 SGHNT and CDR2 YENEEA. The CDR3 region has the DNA TGTGCCAGCAGCTTAGATTCCGGGGAGCTGTTTTTT. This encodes CASSLDSGELFF. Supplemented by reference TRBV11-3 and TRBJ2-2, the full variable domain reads EAGVVQSPRYKIIEKKQPVAFWCNPISGHNTLYWYLQNLGQGPELLIRYENEEAVDDSQLPKDRFSAERLKGVDSTLKIQPAELGDSAVYLCASSLDSGELFFGEGSRLTVL.

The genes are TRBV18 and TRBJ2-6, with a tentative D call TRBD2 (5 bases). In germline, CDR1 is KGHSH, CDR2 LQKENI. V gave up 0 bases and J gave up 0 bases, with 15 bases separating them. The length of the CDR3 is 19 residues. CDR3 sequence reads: CASSPPSGKTHSGANVLTF. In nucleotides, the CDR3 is TGTGCCAGCTCACCACCCTCGGGAAAGACCCACTCTGGGGCCAACGTCCTGACTTTC.

In nucleotides, the CDR3 is TGCAGCGTTGAAGTAGGGCTAGCTATGTACAATGAGCAGTTCTTC. Translating it yields CSVEVGLAMYNEQFF. The J gene is TRBJ2-1, the V gene TRBV29-1, with a possible D match to TRBD2 (5 bases). CDR1 and CDR2 from the germline V gene are SQVTM and ANQGSEA. CDR3 size: 15 residues. V lost 1 base to trimming and J lost 4 bases, with 14 bases between them.

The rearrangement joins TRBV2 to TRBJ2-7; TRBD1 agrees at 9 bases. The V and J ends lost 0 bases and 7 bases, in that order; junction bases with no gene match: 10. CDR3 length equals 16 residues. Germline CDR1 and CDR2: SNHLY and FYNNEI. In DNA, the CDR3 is TGTGCCAGCAGTGAAGCGGGGGGGACAGGGTCCTCGGAGCAGTACTTC. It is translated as CASSEAGGTGSSEQYF.

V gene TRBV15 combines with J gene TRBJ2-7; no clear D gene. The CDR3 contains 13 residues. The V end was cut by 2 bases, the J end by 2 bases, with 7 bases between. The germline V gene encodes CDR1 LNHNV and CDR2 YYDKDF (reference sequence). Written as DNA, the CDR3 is TGTGCCACCAGCAGATGGGTCCCCTACGAGCAGTACTTC. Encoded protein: CATSRWVPYEQYF.

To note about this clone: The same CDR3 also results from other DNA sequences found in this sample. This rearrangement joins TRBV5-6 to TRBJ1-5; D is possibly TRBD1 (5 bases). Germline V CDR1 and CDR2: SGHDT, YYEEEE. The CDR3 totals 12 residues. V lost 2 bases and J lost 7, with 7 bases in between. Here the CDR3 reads CASSFWGQPQHF. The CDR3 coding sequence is TGTGCCAGCAGCTTCTGGGGCCAGCCCCAGCATTTT.

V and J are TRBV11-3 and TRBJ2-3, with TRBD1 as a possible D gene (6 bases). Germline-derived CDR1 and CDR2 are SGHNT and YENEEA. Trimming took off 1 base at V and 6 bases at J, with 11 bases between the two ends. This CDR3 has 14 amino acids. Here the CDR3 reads CASSLGDTYDTQYF. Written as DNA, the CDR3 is TGTGCCAGCAGCTTAGGGGACACCTACGATACGCAGTATTTT.

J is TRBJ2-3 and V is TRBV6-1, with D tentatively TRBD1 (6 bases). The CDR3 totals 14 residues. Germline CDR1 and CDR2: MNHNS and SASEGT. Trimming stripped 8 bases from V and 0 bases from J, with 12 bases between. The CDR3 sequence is CASLWTASTDTQYF. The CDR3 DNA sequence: TGTGCCAGCCTTTGGACAGCAAGCACAGATACGCAGTATTTT.

The CDR3 region has the DNA TGTGCCAGCAGTGAGACAGTTCCCTACGAGCAGTACTTC. Its protein product is CASSETVPYEQYF. J is TRBJ2-7 and V is TRBV6-1, with D possibly TRBD1 on 5 matching bases. Germline-derived CDR1 and CDR2 are MNHNS and SASEGT. The V and J ends lost 3 bases and 2 bases respectively, with 8 bases between them. The CDR3 consists of 13 residues.

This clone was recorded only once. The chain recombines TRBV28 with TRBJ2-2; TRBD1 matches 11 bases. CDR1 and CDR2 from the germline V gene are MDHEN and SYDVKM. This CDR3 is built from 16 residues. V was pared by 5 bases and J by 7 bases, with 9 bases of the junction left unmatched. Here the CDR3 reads CASSLGQGGGIGELFF. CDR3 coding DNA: TGTGCCAGCAGTCTGGGACAGGGGGGTGGGATCGGGGAGCTGTTTTTT. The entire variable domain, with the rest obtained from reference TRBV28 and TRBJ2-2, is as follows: DVKVTQSSRYLVKRTGEKVFLECVQDMDHENMFWYRQDPGLGLRLIYFSYDVKMKEKGDIPEGYSVSREKKERFSLILESASTNQTSMYLCASSLGQGGGIGELFFGEGSRLTVL.

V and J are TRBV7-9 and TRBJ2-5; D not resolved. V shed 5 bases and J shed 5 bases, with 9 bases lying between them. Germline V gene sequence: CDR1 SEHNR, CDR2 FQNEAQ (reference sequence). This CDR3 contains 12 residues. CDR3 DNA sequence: TGTGCCAGCAGCCCCTCCGGCGAGACCCAGTACTTC. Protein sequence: CASSPSGETQYF.

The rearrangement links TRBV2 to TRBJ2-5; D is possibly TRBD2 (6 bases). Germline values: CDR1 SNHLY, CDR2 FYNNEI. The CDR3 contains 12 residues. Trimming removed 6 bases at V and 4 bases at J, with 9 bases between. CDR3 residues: CASRGGAETQYF. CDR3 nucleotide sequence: TGTGCCAGCAGAGGAGGGGCAGAGACCCAGTACTTC.

CDR3 bases: TGTGCCAGCAGTGTTCTAGCCGGGGAGCTGTTTTTT. This sequence encodes CASSVLAGELFF. The chain uses TRBV6-6 and TRBJ2-2; no clear D gene. CDR1 MNHNY and CDR2 SVGAGI come from the germline V gene (reference sequence). The V end lost 5 bases, the J end lost 6 bases, and 7 bases lay between the germline ends. The CDR3 loop spans 12 amino acids.

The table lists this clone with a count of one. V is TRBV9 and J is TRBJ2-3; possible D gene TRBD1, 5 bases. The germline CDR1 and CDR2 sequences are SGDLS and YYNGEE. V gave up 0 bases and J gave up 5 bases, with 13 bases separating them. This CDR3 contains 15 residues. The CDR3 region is CASSVAGAGLDTQYF. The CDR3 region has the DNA TGTGCCAGCAGCGTAGCTGGGGCAGGGTTAGATACGCAGTATTTT.

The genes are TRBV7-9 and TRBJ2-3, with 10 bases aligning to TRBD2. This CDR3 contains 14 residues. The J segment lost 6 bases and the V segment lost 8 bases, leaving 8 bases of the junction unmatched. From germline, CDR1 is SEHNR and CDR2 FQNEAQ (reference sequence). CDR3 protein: CASGGLAGEDTQYF. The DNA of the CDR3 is TGTGCCAGCGGCGGCCTAGCGGGAGAGGATACGCAGTATTTT.